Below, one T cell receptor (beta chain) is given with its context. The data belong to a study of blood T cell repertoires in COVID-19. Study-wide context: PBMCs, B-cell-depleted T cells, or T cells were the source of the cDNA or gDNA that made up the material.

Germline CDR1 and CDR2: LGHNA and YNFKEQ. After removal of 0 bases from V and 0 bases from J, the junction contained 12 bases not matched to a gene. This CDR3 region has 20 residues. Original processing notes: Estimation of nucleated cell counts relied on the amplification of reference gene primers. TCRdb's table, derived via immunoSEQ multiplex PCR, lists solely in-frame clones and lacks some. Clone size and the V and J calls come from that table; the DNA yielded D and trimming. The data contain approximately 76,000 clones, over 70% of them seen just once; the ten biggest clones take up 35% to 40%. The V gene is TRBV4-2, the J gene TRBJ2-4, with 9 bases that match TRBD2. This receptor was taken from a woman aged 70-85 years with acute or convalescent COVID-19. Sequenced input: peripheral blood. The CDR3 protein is CASSQDYRASGKRAKNIQYF. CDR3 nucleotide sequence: TGTGCCAGCAGCCAAGATTATAGGGCTAGCGGGAAAAGAGCCAAAAACATTCAGTACTTC.